The sequence of this T cell receptor beta chain was determined in a study of blood T cell repertoires in COVID-19. Overall study context: Samples representing acute and convalescent COVID-19 were sourced from the United States, Italy and Spain. Nucleic acid was either cDNA or gDNA, and it came from T cells, B-cell-depleted T cells, or PBMCs.

In the original workflow: Estimated nucleated cell counts came from reference gene primer amplification. Libraries were prepared by immunoSEQ multiplex PCR; TCRdb keeps only in-frame clonotypes and omits some of them. Clonal size and the V and J genes are those of that table, whereas D and trimming came from the DNA. The sample has about 29,000 clones, roughly three quarters seen once; the top ten hold 40% to 55%. V was pared by 5 bases and J by 5 bases, with 2 bases of the junction left unmatched. The germline V gene encodes CDR1 LGHDT and CDR2 YNNKEL (reference sequence). The CDR3 extends over 13 amino acids.

The source material was peripheral blood. J is TRBJ1-1 and V is TRBV3-1 (or the pseudogene TRBV3-2), with TRBD1 identical over 10 bases. The clonotype originates from a woman in her seventies with acute or convalescent COVID-19. CDR3 coding DNA: TGTGCCAGCAGCGGGGACAGGGGTACTGAAGCTTTCTTT. This codes for CASSGDRGTEAFF.